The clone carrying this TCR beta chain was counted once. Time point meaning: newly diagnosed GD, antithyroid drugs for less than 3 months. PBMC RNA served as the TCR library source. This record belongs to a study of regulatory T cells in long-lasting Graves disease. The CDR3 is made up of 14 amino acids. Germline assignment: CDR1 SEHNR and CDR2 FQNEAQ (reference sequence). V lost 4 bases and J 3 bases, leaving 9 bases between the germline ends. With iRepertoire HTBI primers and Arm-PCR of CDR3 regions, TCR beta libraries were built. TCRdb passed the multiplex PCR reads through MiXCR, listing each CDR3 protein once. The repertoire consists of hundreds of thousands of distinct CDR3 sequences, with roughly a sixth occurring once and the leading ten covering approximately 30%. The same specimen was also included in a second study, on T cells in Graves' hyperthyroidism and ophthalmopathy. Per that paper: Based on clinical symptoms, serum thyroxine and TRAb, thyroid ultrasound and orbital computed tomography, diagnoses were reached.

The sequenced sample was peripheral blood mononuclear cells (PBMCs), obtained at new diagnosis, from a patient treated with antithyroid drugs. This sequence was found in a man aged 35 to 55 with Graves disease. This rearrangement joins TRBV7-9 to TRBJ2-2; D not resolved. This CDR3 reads CASSSFSDTGELFF. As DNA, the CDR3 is TGTGCCAGCAGCTCCTTCTCCGACACCGGGGAGCTGTTTTTT.